This is a list of T cell receptor beta chains from one sample in a study of beta chain features in type 1 diabetes. Profiling relied on immunoSEQ multiplex PCR, and the TCRdb table lists in-frame clones only, not all of them. The table includes fewer than 400,000 clones, 8% detected once. The specimen sequenced was central memory CD4+ T cells from blood. The receptors originated from a woman aged 18-29 years in good health. The CDR3 runs from the conserved cysteine through the conserved F or W. The D gene is left open where the match is weak. Not every row has a clone size; where given, it reads once, few, many or a size class.

D gene,V gene,J gene,clone size,CDR3 DNA,CDR3 protein
TRBD2,TRBV4-2,TRBJ2-3,few,TGTGCCAGCAGCCAAGGACTAGCGGGAGGGCCGTATACGCAGTATTTT,CASSQGLAGGPYTQYF
NA,TRBV5-4,TRBJ2-4,NA,TGTGCCAGCAGCGGGGACCGGGGAGGCATTCAGTACTTC,CASSGDRGGIQYF
NA,TRBV6-5,TRBJ1-1,NA,TGTGCCAGCAGTGAAAGTTACATGAACACTGAAGCTTTCTTT,CASSESYMNTEAFF
NA,TRBV6-5,TRBJ2-5,few,TGTGCCAGCAGTTACCTTGGAGGGGAGACCCAGTACTTC,CASSYLGGETQYF
NA,TRBV28,TRBJ2-7,NA,TGTGCCAGCACCCAACCCCAGACCTTCGAGCAGTACTTC,CASTQPQTFEQYF
TRBD1,TRBV6-1,TRBJ2-5,few,TGTGCCAGCAGTGGGGAAACAGGGGTCCAAGAGACCCAGTACTTC,CASSGETGVQETQYF
NA,TRBV5-5,TRBJ1-3,NA,TGTGCCAGCAGACTCGGACGGGACTCTGGAAACACCATATATTTT,CASRLGRDSGNTIYF
NA,TRBV5-6,TRBJ1-6,few,TGTGCCAGCAGCTTGTTGTCAGGGGCTTCACCCCTCCACTTT,CASSLLSGASPLHF
NA,TRBV5-4,TRBJ2-1,many,TGTGCCAGCAGCTTGGAGAGGGCCAGGAACAATGAGCAGTTCTTC,CASSLERARNNEQFF
TRBD2,TRBV9,TRBJ2-3,NA,TGTGCCAGCAGCCAGACGACTAGCGGGAATCCAGATACGCAGTATTTT,CASSQTTSGNPDTQYF
TRBD1,TRBV18,TRBJ2-7,few,TGTGCCAGCTCAATAGGACAGGGGGCCTACGAGCAGTACTTC,CASSIGQGAYEQYF
TRBD2,TRBV11-2,TRBJ2-5,many,TGTGCCAGCAGCCGCATAGCGGGGCTGTTCCAAGAGACCCAGTACTTC,CASSRIAGLFQETQYF
NA,TRBV9,TRBJ2-5,NA,TGTGCCAGCAGCGTTAGGGGCGGACAGCAAGAGACCCAGTACTTC,CASSVRGGQQETQYF